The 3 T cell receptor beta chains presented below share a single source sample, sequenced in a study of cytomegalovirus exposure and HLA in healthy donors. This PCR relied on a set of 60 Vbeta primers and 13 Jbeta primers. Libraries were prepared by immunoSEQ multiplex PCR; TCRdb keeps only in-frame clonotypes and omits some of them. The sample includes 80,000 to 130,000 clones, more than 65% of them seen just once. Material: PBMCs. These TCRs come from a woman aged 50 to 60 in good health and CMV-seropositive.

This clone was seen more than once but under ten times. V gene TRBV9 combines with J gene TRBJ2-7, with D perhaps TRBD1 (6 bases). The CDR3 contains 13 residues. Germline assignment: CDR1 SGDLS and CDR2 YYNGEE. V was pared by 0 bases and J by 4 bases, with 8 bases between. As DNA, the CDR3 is TGTGCCAGCAGCGTAGGGGGGCCGTACGAGCAGTACTTC. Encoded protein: CASSVGGPYEQYF.

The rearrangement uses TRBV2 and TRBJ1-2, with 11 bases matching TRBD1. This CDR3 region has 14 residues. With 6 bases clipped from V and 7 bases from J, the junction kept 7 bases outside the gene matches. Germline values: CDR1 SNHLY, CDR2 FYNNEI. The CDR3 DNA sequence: TGTGCCAGCAGCGACATCGGACAGGGGGCTGGCTACACCTTC. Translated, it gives CASSDIGQGAGYTF.

The CDR3 protein is CASSLKRDPSYNEQFF. The CDR3 DNA follows: TGCGCCAGCAGCTTGAAGCGGGACCCCTCCTACAATGAGCAGTTCTTC. V gene TRBV5-1 combines with J gene TRBJ2-1; 7 bases line up with TRBD2. Germline assignment: CDR1 SGHRS and CDR2 YFSETQ. The length of the CDR3 is 16 residues. V was pared by 1 base and J by 0 bases, with 4 bases of the junction left unmatched.